This T cell receptor (beta chain) was obtained from a study of CXCR3-negative and CXCR3-positive naive CD8 T cells. In the study overall: Total TRB output reached some 130 million reads, about 1.5 +/- 0.3 million per library.

Through 5' RACE with UMI labels, the TRB cDNA libraries were prepared. TCRdb re-called the 5' RACE reads; every CDR3 protein appears as one record, without DNA. This sample contains around 63,000 distinct CDR3 sequences. Naive CD8+ T cells displayed a CD45RO-CCR7+CD27+CD95- phenotype. About this clonotype itself: Its antigen is unidentified.

Points from the study as a whole: Relative to memory CD8+ cells, whose diversity was much lower, both naive subsets had comparably high diversity. CXCR3-negative naive cells had less hydrophobic TRB CDR3s than did CXCR3-positive naive cells. CXCR3-negative and CXCR3-positive naive cells shared comparable TRBV-TRBJ usage, but memory cells did not.

This CDR3 spans 16 amino acids. Germline V gene lookup returns CDR1 SGHRS and CDR2 YFSETQ. V and J are TRBV5-1 and TRBJ2-1; checking the TCRdb D call of TRBD1 is not possible without DNA. This clonotype was sampled from a human donor in good health. Some clones in this sample may be carry-over from other donors' samples. Source material: naive CXCR3+ CD8+ T cells from blood. As to subset: CD45RO-CCR7+CD27+CD95- naive CD8+ T cells expressing CXCR3 (TNR3+). CDR3 in amino acids: CASSLASGGPWNEQFF.